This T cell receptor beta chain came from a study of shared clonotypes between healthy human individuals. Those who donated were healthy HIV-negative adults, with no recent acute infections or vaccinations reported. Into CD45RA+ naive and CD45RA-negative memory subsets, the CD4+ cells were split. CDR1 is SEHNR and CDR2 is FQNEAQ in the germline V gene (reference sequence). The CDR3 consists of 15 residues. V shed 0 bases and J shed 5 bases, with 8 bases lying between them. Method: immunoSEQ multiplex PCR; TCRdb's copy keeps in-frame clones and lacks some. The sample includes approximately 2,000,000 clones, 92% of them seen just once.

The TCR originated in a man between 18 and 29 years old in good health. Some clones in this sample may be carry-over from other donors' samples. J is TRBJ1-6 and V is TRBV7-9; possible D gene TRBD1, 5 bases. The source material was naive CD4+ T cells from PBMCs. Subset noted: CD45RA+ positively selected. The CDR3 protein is CASSLAMGDNSPLHF. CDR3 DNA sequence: TGTGCCAGCAGCTTAGCTATGGGGGATAATTCACCCCTCCACTTT.